The 11 T cell receptor beta chains below were found in one sample sequenced in a study of early stage breast cancer tumors. Assay used: immunoSEQ multiplex PCR; TCRdb lists only in-frame clones, some missing. The sample yields about 31,000 clones, 70% to 75% seen once. The sample consisted of blood. The receptor source for this set is a person aged 35 to 50 with breast cancer.

The chain links TRBV7-9 to TRBJ1-2, with D uncertain. The germline V gene has CDR1 SEHNR and CDR2 FQNEAQ (reference sequence). The germline V and J ends were trimmed by 3 bases and 9 bases, with 11 bases remaining between them. The length of the CDR3 is 12 residues. CDR3 protein: CASSFDDRRYTF. The CDR3 DNA follows: TGTGCCAGCAGCTTCGACGATCGACGCTACACCTTC.

The rearrangement uses TRBV19 and TRBJ2-4; possibly TRBD2 for D (6 bases). The length of the CDR3 is 14 residues. Germline CDR1 is LNHDA and CDR2 is SQIVND (reference sequence). V lost 1 base and J 8 bases, leaving 12 bases between the germline ends. CDR3 DNA: TGTGCCAGTAGTATAGCTGGAGGGGAGGACATTCAGTACTTC. Protein: CASSIAGGEDIQYF.

This chain links TRBV7-9 with TRBJ2-3; D remains ambiguous. The germline CDR1 and CDR2 sequences are SEHNR and FQNEAQ (reference sequence). Deletions cut 1 base from V and 2 bases from J, with 7 bases between. CDR3 length: 14 residues. This chain's CDR3 is CASSLEEYTDTQYF. For the CDR3, the DNA is TGTGCCAGCAGCTTAGAAGAGTACACAGATACGCAGTATTTT.

This chain uses TRBV11-3 with TRBJ1-1, with D unresolved. V was clipped by 5 bases and J by 11 bases, with 18 bases between them. Germline CDR1 SGHNT, CDR2 YENEEA. CDR3 size: 13 residues. In nucleotides, the CDR3 is TGTGCCAGCAGCCTTGATACGACCAGTTTTGCTTTCTTT. It codes for CASSLDTTSFAFF.

The chain links TRBV9 to TRBJ2-2, with unresolved D. The V gene lost 0 bases and the J gene lost 1 base, with 4 bases spanning the gap. CDR3 length equals 14 residues. Germline CDR1 is SGDLS and CDR2 is YYNGEE. CDR3 nucleotide sequence: TGTGCCAGCAGCGTAGAGAAGAACACCGGGGAGCTGTTTTTT. Encoded protein: CASSVEKNTGELFF.

The V call is TRBV10-3, the J call TRBJ2-1; 11 bases fit TRBD2. The CDR3 totals 16 residues. Trimming cost V 2 bases and J 5 bases; bases outside gene matches: 5. CDR1 ENHRY and CDR2 SYGVKD come from the germline V gene. For the CDR3, the DNA is TGTGCCATCAGTGAGGGGGTGACTAGCGGGAACAATGAGCAGTTCTTC. This gives the protein CAISEGVTSGNNEQFF.

The chain is built from TRBV5-6 and TRBJ2-1; 11 nucleotides match TRBD2. The germline V gene has CDR1 SGHDT and CDR2 YYEEEE. The CDR3 is 15 amino acids. V trimming: 4 bases; J trimming: 4 bases; junction bases outside the gene matches: 4. The CDR3 here is CASSMTSGKYNEQFF. The CDR3 DNA reads as TGTGCCAGCAGCATGACTAGCGGGAAGTACAATGAGCAGTTCTTC.

CDR3 amino acids: CASSVASLYSETQYF. CDR3 coding DNA: TGTGCCAGCAGCGTAGCCAGCCTCTACTCGGAGACCCAGTACTTC. The genes are TRBV9 and TRBJ2-5; D unresolved. The CDR3 has 15 residues. Trimming left V 0 bases short and J 5 bases short, with 14 bases between. The germline V gene has CDR1 SGDLS and CDR2 YYNGEE.

The sample holds one count of this clone. The chain uses TRBV11-2 and TRBJ2-2; D gene ambiguous. CDR3 length: 15 amino acids. Trimming cost V 5 bases and J 2 bases, with 12 bases left between them. CDR1 and CDR2 from the germline V gene are SGHAT and FQNNGV. CDR3 protein: CASSPRTGNTGELFF. As DNA, the CDR3 is TGTGCCAGCAGCCCGCGGACCGGTAACACCGGGGAGCTGTTTTTT. The full variable domain, completed using reference TRBV11-2 and TRBJ2-2, is EAGVAQSPRYKIIEKRQSVAFWCNPISGHATLYWYQQILGQGPKLLIQFQNNGVVDDSQLPKDRFSAERLKGVDSTLKIQPAKLEDSAVYLCASSPRTGNTGELFFGEGSRLTVL.

This clone appeared a single time. The gene calls are TRBV18 and TRBJ1-4; D is possibly TRBD1 (6 bases). V dropped 8 bases and J dropped 0 bases, with 16 bases sitting between them. Germline V gives CDR1 KGHSH, CDR2 LQKENI. The length of the CDR3 is 16 residues. CDR3 DNA sequence: TGTGCCAGCACCCGGGCCAGGGGAACAACTAATGAAAAACTGTTTTTT. Its translation: CASTRARGTTNEKLFF. Full variable domain (rest looked up from reference TRBV18 and TRBJ1-4): NAGVMQNPRHLVRRRGQEARLRCSPMKGHSHVYWYRQLPEEGLKFMVYLQKENIIDESGMPKERFSAEFPKEGPSILRIQQVVRGDSAAYFCASTRARGTTNEKLFFGSGTQLSVL.

J is TRBJ2-5 and V is TRBV27; either TRBD1 or TRBD2 may fit D (5 bases each). The CDR3 sequence is 14 residues long. Germline-derived CDR1 and CDR2 are MNHEY and SMNVEV (reference sequence). Trimming took 5 bases from V and 5 from J, leaving 15 bases between them. The CDR3 protein is CASSPIRGVETQYF. DNA for the CDR3: TGTGCCAGCAGTCCGATTAGAGGGGTCGAGACCCAGTACTTC.